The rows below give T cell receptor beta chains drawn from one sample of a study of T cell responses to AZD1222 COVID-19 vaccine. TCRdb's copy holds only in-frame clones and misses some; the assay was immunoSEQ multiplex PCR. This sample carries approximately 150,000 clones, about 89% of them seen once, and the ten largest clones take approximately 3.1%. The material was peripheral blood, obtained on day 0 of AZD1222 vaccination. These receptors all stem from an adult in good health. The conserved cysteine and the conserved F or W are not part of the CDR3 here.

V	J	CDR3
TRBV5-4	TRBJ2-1	ASRAGGHYNEQF
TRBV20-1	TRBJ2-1	SASRRGKYNEQF
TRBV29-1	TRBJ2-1	SVAPGLAGGNEQF
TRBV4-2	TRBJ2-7	ASSQIWFQGHYEQY
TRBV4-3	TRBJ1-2	ASSPNPLTGAKSHGYT
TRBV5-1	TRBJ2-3	ASSLERGASTDTQY
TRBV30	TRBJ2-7	AWSVRQGAHEQY
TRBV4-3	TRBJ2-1	ASSLSQGWNEQF
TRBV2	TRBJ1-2	ASSGANTIFGGYT
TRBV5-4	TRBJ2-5	ASSPPGVQETQY
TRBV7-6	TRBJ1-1	ASSYRSGGNTEAF
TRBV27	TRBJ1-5	ASSLVPGINQPQH
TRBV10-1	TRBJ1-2	ASRLGQGNYGYT
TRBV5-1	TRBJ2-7	ASSPWTSASSYEQY
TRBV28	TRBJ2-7	ASSLGSTAGYEQY
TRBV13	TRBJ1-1	ASSSYGNTEAF
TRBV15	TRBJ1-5	ATSRGLGQGNQPQH
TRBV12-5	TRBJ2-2	ASGLGGNTGELF
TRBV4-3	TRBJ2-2	ASSQESPRTGELF
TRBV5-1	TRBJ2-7	ASSSYDRAGEQY
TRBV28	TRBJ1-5	ASSLAGNNQPQH
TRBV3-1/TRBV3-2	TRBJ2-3	ASRQTDTQY
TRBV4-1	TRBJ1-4	ASSPIPQGSGEKLF
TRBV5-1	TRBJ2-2	ASSWGLAGTGELF
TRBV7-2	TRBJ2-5	ASSLAVASGGETQY
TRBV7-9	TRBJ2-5	ASSLRWGQQETQY
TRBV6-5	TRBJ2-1	ASSYSETLGSEQF
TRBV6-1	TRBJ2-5	ASSEVGQLQETQY
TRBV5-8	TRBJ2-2	ASSSSAGAYTGELF
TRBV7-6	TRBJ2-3	ASSVGQGPTDTQY
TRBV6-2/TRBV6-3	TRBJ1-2	ASSHDTILHDDYGYT
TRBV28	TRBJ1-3	ASRPGARGNTIY
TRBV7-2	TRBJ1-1	ASSLQRTPNTEAF
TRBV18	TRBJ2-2	ASSPLAVKLNTGELF
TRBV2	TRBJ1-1	ASLFYRDTEAF
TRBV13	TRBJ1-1	ASSFGGKAF
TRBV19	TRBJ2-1	ASRLASGMGEQF
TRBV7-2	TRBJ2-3	ASREDSTDTQY
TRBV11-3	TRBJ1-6	ASNHPRDRVENSPLH
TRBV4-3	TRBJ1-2	ASSQVRQLTYGYT
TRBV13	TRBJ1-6	ASSSGRAAYNSPLH
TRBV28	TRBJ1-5	ASRYRYSNQPQH
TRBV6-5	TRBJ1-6	ASSRPSGNSPLH
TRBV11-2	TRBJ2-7	ASSSTGGAPYEQY
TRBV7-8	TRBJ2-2	ASSLGLHTGELF
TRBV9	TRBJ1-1	ASSRDREAAF
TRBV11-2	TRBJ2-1	ASSLTGTLDYNEQF
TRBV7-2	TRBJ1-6	ASSPRRDGYYNSPLH
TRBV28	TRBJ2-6	ASSLLPPVGANVLT
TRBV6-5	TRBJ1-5	ASNRRPQH
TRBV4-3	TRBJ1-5	ASSTGTGNQPQH
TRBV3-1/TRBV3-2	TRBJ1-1	ASSQGRWVSEAF
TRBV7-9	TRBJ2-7	ASSWTTSGSVPYEQY
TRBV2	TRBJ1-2	ASSPGYGYT
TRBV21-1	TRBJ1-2	ASSPYYPEGQGGYGYT
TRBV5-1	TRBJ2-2	ASSTGQRNTGELF